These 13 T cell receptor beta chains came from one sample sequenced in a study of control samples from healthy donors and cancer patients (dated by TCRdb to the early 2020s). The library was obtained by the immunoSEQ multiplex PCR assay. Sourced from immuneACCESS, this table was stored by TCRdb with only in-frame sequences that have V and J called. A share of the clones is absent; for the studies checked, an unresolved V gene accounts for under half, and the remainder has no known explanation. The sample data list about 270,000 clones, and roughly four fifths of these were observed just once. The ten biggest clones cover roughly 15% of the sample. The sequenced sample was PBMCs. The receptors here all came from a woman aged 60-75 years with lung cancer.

The CDR3 DNA reads as TGTGCCAGCTCACTGCCGGGGGGACAGGGCGGCAATCAGCCCCAGCATTTT. It specifies CASSLPGGQGGNQPQHF. The genes are TRBV18 and TRBJ1-5; 9 bases match TRBD1. The length of the CDR3 is 17 residues. Germline CDR1 and CDR2: KGHSH and LQKENI. Unmatched junction bases numbered 9, after V lost 4 bases and J lost 2 bases.

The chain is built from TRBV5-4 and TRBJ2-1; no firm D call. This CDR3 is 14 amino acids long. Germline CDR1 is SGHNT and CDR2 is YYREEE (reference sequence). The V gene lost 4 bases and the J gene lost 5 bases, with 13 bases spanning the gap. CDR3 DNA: TGTGCCAGCAGCACTCCGACTGGCAACAATGAGCAGTTCTTC. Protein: CASSTPTGNNEQFF.

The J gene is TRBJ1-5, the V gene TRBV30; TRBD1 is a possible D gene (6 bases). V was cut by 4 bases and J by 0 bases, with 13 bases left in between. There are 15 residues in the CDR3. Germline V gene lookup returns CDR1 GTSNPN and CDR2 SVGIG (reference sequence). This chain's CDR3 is CAWTATGYSNQPQHF. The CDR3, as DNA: TGTGCCTGGACCGCGACAGGATATAGCAATCAGCCCCAGCATTTT.

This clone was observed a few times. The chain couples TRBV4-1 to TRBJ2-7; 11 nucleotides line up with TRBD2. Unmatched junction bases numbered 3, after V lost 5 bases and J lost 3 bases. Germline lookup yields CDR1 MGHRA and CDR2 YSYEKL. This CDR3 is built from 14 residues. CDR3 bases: TGCGCCAGCAGCTCACTAGCGGGAGACTACGAGCAGTACTTC. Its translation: CASSSLAGDYEQYF.

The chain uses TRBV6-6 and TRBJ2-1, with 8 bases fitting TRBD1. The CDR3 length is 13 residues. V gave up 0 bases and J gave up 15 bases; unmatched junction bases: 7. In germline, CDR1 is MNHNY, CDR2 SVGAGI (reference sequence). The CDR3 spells CASSYSATGDAFF. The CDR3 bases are TGTGCCAGCAGTTACTCTGCGACAGGGGATGCGTTCTTC.

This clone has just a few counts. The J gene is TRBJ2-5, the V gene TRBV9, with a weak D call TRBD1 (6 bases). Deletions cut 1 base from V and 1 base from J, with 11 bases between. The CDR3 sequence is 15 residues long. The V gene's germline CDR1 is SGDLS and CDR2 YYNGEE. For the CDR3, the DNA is TGTGCCAGCAGCGTATGGGACACAGGCCAAGAGACCCAGTACTTC. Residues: CASSVWDTGQETQYF.

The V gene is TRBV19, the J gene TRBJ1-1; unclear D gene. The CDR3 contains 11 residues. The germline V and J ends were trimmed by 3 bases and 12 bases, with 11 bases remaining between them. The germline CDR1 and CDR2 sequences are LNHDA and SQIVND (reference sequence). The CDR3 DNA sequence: TGTGCCAGTAGTATTGGAAAGGGTCCTTTCTTT. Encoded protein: CASSIGKGPFF. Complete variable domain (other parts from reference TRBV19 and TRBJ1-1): DGGITQSPKYLFRKEGQNVTLSCEQNLNHDAMYWYRQDPGQGLRLIYYSQIVNDFQKGDIAEGYSVSREKKESFPLTVTSAQKNPTAFYLCASSIGKGPFFGQGTRLTVV.

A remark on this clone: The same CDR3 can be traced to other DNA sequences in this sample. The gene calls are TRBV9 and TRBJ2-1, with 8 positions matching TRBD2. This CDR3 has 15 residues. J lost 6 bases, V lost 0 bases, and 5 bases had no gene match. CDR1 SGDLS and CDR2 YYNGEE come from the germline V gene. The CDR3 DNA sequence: TGTGCCAGCAGCGTAGGCGGGGGGTCGGGCAATGAGCAGTTCTTC. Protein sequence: CASSVGGGSGNEQFF.

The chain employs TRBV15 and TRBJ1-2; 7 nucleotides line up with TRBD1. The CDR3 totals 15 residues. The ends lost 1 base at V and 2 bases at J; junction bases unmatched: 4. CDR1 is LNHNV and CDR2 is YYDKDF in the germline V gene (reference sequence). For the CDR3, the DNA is TGTGCCACCAGCAGAGGCGGACAGGCCAACTATGGCTACACCTTC. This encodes CATSRGGQANYGYTF.

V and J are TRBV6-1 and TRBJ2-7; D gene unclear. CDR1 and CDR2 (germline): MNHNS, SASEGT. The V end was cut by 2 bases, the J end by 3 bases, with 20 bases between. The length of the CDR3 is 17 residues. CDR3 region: CASSESPSLPSVYEQYF. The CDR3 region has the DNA TGTGCCAGCAGTGAATCCCCCAGTCTCCCCTCGGTCTACGAGCAGTACTTC.

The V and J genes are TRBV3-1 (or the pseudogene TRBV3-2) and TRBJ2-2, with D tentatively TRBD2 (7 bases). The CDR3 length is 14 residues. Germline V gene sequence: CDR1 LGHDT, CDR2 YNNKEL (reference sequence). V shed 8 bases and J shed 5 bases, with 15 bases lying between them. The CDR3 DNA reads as TGTGCCAGCGGGGGGGCAAGATCAACCGGGGAGCTGTTTTTT. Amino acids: CASGGARSTGELFF.

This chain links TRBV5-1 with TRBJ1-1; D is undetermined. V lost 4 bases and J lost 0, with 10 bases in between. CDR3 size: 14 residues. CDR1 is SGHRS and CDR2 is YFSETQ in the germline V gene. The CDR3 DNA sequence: TGCGCCAGCAGCCGAGACACGTTGAACACTGAAGCTTTCTTT. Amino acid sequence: CASSRDTLNTEAFF.

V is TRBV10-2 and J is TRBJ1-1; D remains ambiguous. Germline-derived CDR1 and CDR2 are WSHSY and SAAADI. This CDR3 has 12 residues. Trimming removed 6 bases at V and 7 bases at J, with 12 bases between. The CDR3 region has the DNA TGCGCCAGCAGCGATCCCTGGAGTGAAGCTTTCTTT. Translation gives CASSDPWSEAFF.